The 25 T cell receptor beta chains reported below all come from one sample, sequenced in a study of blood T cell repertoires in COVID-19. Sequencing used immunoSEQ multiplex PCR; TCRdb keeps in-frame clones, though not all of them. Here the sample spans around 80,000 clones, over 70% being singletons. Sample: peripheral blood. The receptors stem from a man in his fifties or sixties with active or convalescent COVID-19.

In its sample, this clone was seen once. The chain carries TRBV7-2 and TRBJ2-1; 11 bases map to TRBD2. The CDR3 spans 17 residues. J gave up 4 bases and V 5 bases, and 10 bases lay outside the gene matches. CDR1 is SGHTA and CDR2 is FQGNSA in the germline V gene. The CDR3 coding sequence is TGTGCCAGCAGCCCTATAGCGGGGGGGCCTCCTTACAATGAGCAGTTCTTC. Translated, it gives CASSPIAGGPPYNEQFF.

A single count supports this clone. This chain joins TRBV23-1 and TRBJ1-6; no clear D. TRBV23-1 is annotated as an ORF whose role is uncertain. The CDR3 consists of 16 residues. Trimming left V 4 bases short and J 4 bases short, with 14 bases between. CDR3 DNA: TGCGCCAGCAGTCGGGCAGGACGGACTTATAATTCACCCCTCCACTTT. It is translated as CASSRAGRTYNSPLHF.

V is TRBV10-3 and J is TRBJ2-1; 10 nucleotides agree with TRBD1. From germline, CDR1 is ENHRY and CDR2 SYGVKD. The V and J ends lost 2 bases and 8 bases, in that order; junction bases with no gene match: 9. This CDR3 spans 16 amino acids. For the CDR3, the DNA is TGTGCCATCAGTGAGGGCTGGGGACAGGGGTCCGATGAGCAGTTCTTC. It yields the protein CAISEGWGQGSDEQFF.

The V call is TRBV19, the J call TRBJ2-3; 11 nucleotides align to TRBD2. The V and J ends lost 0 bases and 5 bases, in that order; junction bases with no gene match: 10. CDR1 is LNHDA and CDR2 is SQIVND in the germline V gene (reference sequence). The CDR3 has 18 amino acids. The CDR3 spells CASSIDPISGGARDTQYF. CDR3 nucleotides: TGTGCCAGTAGTATAGATCCCATTAGCGGGGGGGCCAGAGATACGCAGTATTTT.

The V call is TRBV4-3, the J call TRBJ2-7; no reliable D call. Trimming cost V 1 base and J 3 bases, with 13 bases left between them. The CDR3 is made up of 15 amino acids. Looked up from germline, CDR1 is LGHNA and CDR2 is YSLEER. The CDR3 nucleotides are TGCGCCAGCAGCCAAGCCACCAATACAGTCTACGAGCAGTACTTC. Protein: CASSQATNTVYEQYF.

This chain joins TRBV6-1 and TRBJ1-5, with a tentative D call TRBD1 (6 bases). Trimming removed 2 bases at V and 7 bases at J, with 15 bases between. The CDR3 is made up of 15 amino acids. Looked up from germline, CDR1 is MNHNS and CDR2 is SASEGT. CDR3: CASSERGAPRQPQHF. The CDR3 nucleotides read TGTGCCAGCAGTGAACGGGGGGCCCCTAGGCAGCCCCAGCATTTT.

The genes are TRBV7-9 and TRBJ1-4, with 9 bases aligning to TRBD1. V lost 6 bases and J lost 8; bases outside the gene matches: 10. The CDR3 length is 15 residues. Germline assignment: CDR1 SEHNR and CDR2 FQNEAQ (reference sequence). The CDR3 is CASRPSGQGGEKLFF. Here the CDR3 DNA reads TGTGCCAGCAGACCCTCGGGACAGGGCGGGGAAAAACTGTTTTTT.

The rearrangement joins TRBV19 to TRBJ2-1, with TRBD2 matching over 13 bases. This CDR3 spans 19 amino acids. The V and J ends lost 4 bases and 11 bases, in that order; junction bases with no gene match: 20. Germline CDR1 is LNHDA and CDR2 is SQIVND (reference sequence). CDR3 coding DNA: TGTGCCAGTAGTACCCTCCCCCCGACTAGCGGGGGGCCCGGTGAGAAGCAGTTCTTC. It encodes CASSTLPPTSGGPGEKQFF.

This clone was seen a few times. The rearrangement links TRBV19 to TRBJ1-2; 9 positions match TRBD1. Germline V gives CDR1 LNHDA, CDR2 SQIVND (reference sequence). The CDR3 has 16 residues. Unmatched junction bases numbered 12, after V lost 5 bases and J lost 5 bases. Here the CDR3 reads CASSHGQGFSGYGYTF. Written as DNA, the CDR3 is TGTGCCAGTAGTCACGGACAGGGGTTTAGTGGGTATGGCTACACCTTC.

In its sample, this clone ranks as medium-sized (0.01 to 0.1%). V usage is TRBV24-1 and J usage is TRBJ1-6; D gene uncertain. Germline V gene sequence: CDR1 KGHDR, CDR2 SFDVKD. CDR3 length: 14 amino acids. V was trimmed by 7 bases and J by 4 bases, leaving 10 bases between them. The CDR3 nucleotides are TGTGCCACCAGGAGCGAGCAATATAATTCACCCCTCCACTTT. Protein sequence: CATRSEQYNSPLHF.

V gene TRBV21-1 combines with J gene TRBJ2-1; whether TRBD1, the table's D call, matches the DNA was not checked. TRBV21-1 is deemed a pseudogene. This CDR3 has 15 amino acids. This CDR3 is CASVPGQGTYNEQFF. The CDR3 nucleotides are TGTGCCAGCGTACCGGGACAGGGGACTTACAATGAGCAGTTCTTC.

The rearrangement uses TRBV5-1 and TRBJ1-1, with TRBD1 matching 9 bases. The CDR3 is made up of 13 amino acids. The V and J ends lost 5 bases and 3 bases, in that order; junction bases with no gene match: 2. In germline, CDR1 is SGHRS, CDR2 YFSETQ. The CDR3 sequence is CASRRQGDTEAFF. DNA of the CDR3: TGCGCCAGCAGGCGACAGGGGGACACTGAAGCTTTCTTT.

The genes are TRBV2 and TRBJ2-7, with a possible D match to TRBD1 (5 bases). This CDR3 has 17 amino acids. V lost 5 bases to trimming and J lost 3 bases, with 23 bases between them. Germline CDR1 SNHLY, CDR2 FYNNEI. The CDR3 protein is CASSPLGRQGNRYEQYF. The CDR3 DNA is TGTGCCAGCAGTCCCTTGGGGCGCCAGGGAAATCGCTACGAGCAGTACTTC.

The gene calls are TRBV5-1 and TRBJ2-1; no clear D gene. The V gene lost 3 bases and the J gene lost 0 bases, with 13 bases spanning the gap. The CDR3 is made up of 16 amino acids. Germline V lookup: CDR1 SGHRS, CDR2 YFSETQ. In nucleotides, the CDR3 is TGCGCCAGCAGCTCCGACTTCCTCAGCTCCTACAATGAGCAGTTCTTC. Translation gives CASSSDFLSSYNEQFF.

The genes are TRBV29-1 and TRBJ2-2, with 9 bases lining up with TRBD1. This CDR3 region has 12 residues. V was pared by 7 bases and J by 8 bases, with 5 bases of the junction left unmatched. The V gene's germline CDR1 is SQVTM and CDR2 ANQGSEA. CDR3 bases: TGCAGCGCTAAACAGGGGGCGGGGGAGCTGTTTTTT. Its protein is CSAKQGAGELFF.

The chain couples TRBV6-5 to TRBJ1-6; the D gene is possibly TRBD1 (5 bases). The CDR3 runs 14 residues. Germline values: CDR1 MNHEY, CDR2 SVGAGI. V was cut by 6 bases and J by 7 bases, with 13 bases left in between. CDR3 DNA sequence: TGTGCCAGCAGGGACCGGGACTGGAATTCACCCCTCCACTTT. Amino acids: CASRDRDWNSPLHF.

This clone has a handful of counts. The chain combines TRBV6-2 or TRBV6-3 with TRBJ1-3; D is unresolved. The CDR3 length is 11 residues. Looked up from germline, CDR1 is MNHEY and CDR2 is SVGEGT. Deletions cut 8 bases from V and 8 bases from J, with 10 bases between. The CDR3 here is CASRLGHTIYF. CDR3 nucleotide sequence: TGTGCCAGCCGCCTTGGCCACACCATATATTTT.

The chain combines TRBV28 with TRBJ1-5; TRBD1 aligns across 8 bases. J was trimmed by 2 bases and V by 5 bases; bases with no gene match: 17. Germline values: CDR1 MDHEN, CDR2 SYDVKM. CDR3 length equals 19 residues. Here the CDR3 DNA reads TGTGCCAGCAGTCCCCCCCTCACCGGGACAGGCGAGCGCAATCAGCCCCAGCATTTT. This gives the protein CASSPPLTGTGERNQPQHF.

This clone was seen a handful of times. The CDR3 nucleotides are TGTGCCATCAGTGAGCTCTGGGACAGGAACAAAGATACGCAGTATTTT. Its translation is CAISELWDRNKDTQYF. This chain joins TRBV10-3 and TRBJ2-3; TRBD1 matches 8 bases. The germline V gene encodes CDR1 ENHRY and CDR2 SYGVKD. The CDR3 is 16 residues long. The trim removed 2 bases at V and 5 bases at J, leaving 9 bases unmatched.

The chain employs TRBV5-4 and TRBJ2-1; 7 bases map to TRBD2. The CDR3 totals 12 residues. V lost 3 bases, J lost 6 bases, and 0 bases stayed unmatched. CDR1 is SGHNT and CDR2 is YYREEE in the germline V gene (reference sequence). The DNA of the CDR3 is TGTGCCAGCAGCTCGGGGGGCAATGAGCAGTTCTTC. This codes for CASSSGGNEQFF.

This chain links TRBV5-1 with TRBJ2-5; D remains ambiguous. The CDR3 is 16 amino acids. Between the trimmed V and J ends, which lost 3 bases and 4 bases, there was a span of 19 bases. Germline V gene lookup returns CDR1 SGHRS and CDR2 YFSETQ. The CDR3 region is CASSSQTHSTSETQYF. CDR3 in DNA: TGCGCCAGCAGCTCCCAAACTCATTCAACCTCAGAGACCCAGTACTTC.

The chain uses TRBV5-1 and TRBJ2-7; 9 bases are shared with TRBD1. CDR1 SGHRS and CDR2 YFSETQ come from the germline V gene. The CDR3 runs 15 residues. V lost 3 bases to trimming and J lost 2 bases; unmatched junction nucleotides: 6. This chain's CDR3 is CASSSGTGITYEQYF. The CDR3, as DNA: TGCGCCAGCAGCTCCGGGACAGGGATTACCTACGAGCAGTACTTC.

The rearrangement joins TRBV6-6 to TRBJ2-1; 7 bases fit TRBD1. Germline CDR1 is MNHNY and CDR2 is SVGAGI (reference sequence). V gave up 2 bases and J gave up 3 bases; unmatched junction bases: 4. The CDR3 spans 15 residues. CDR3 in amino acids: CASSYGRGLYNEQFF. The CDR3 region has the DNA TGTGCCAGCAGTTACGGTAGGGGGCTCTACAATGAGCAGTTCTTC.

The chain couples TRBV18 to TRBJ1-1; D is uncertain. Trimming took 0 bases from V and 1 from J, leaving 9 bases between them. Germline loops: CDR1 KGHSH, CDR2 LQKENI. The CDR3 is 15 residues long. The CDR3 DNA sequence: TGTGCCAGCTCACCACCGTGGGCAGGGAACACTGAAGCTTTCTTT. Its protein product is CASSPPWAGNTEAFF.

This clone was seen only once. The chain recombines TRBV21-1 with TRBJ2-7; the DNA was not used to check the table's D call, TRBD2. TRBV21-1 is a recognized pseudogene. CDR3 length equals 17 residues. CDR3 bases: TGTGCCAGCAGCAAAGATTTGGCGGCCTGGGTCGAGTACGAGCAGTACTTC. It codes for CASSKDLAAWVEYEQYF.